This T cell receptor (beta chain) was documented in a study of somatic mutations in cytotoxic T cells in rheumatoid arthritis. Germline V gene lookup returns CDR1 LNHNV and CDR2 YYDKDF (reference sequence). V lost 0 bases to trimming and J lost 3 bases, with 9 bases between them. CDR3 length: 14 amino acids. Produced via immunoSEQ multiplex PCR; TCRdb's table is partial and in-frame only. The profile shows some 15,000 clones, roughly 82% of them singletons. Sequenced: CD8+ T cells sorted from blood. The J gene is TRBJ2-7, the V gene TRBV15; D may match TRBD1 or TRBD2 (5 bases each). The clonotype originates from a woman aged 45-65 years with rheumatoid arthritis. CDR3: CATSRDRGVYEQYF. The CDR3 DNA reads TGTGCCACCAGCAGAGATAGAGGGGTCTACGAGCAGTACTTC.